The rows below give T cell receptor beta chains drawn from one sample of a study of blood T cell repertoires in COVID-19. Only in-frame clones appear in the TCRdb table, and some are missing; sequencing was by immunoSEQ multiplex PCR. The sample shows 50,000 or so clones, about 90% of them seen only once. Input material: peripheral blood. These TCRs come from a man older than 75 with acute or convalescent COVID-19. CDR3s include the opening cysteine and the closing phenylalanine or tryptophan. D genes are given only for firm matches. Size is omitted from some rows. Given values are once, few, many or a class for expanded clones.

CDR3nt: TGTGCCTGGAGTCCCCAGGGGACAGGGGGGCGTTGGACCCAGCATTTT
CDR3aa: CAWSPQGTGGRWTQHF
d_gene: TRBD1
j_gene: TRBJ1-5
abundance: NA
v_gene: TRBV30

CDR3nt: TGTGCCAGCTCACCACTGTCCGGGTCGAGGACAGATACGCAGTATTTT
CDR3aa: CASSPLSGSRTDTQYF
d_gene: NA
j_gene: TRBJ2-3
abundance: NA
v_gene: TRBV18

CDR3nt: TGCGCCAGCAGCCAAGTGCCAGGGATCCCCAACACCATATATTTT
CDR3aa: CASSQVPGIPNTIYF
d_gene: NA
j_gene: TRBJ1-3
abundance: few
v_gene: TRBV4-1

CDR3nt: TGTGCCAGCAGCCTCGACAGGGCTTCCACTGAAGCTTTCTTT
CDR3aa: CASSLDRASTEAFF
d_gene: TRBD1
j_gene: TRBJ1-1
abundance: NA
v_gene: TRBV2

CDR3nt: TGCGCCAGCAGTTTCCTGGGGGGCAATGAGCAGTTCTTC
CDR3aa: CASSFLGGNEQFF
d_gene: NA
j_gene: TRBJ2-1
abundance: NA
v_gene: TRBV5-1

CDR3nt: TGTGCCAGCAGGCGCTCCTATAATTCACCCCTCCACTTT
CDR3aa: CASRRSYNSPLHF
d_gene: NA
j_gene: TRBJ1-6
abundance: NA
v_gene: TRBV6-5

CDR3nt: TGTGCCAGTCGCCGCGGGGGCACCGGGGAGCTGTTTTTT
CDR3aa: CASRRGGTGELFF
d_gene: TRBD2
j_gene: TRBJ2-2
abundance: NA
v_gene: TRBV19

CDR3nt: TGTGCCAGCAGCTTTATCAAGGGGGCCAACTATGGCTACACCTTC
CDR3aa: CASSFIKGANYGYTF
d_gene: TRBD1
j_gene: TRBJ1-2
abundance: NA
v_gene: TRBV11-1

CDR3nt: TGTGCCAGCAGTAGATCAGGGGTCTCCTACGAGCAGTACTTC
CDR3aa: CASSRSGVSYEQYF
d_gene: NA
j_gene: TRBJ2-7
abundance: NA
v_gene: TRBV6-5

CDR3nt: TGTGCCAGCAGCGTCGCTGCGGGGGCCGGGGAGCTGTTTTTT
CDR3aa: CASSVAAGAGELFF
d_gene: TRBD2
j_gene: TRBJ2-2
abundance: NA
v_gene: TRBV9

CDR3nt: TGCAGCGTTGCTGTGACAGGGGTTGGAGAGACCCAGTACTTC
CDR3aa: CSVAVTGVGETQYF
d_gene: TRBD1
j_gene: TRBJ2-5
abundance: once
v_gene: TRBV29-1

CDR3nt: TGTGCCAGCAGCTGGGACAGTTCCTACGAGCAGTACTTC
CDR3aa: CASSWDSSYEQYF
d_gene: TRBD1
j_gene: TRBJ2-7
abundance: NA
v_gene: TRBV11-2

CDR3nt: TGCGCCAGCAGCATGACTAGCGGGGGCCAAGAGACCCAGTACTTC
CDR3aa: CASSMTSGGQETQYF
d_gene: TRBD2
j_gene: TRBJ2-5
abundance: NA
v_gene: TRBV5-1

CDR3nt: TGTGCCAGCAACAGGGGACTCCGGGAGACCCAGTACTTC
CDR3aa: CASNRGLRETQYF
d_gene: NA
j_gene: TRBJ2-5
abundance: NA
v_gene: TRBV19

CDR3nt: TGTGCCAGCTCTCTAGCGGGCGGCCTGGATACGCAGTATTTT
CDR3aa: CASSLAGGLDTQYF
d_gene: TRBD2
j_gene: TRBJ2-3
abundance: NA
v_gene: TRBV2

CDR3nt: TGTGCCAGCAGCTCGCACGGGAGAAGAGACTATGGCTACACCTTC
CDR3aa: CASSSHGRRDYGYTF
d_gene: NA
j_gene: TRBJ1-2
abundance: NA
v_gene: TRBV5-6

CDR3nt: TGCGCCAGCAGCTTGGAGGACAGGGTGAACACCGGGGAGCTGTTTTTT
CDR3aa: CASSLEDRVNTGELFF
d_gene: TRBD1
j_gene: TRBJ2-2
abundance: NA
v_gene: TRBV5-1

CDR3nt: TGCGCCAGCAGTGAGTCTTCTTCTCCCGAGCAGTTCTTC
CDR3aa: CASSESSSPEQFF
d_gene: NA
j_gene: TRBJ2-1
abundance: NA
v_gene: TRBV10-1

CDR3nt: TGTGCCAGCAGCGCTCGGGACAGGACCAATTCACCCCTCCACTTT
CDR3aa: CASSARDRTNSPLHF
d_gene: TRBD1
j_gene: TRBJ1-6
abundance: NA
v_gene: TRBV9

CDR3nt: TGTGCCAACAGTCCCGGGACACCTTCCTACGAGCAGTACTTC
CDR3aa: CANSPGTPSYEQYF
d_gene: NA
j_gene: TRBJ2-7
abundance: NA
v_gene: TRBV27

CDR3nt: TGTGCCAGTAGTGGCGGGACAGGGGACCCCTCGGGTGAAGCTTTCTTT
CDR3aa: CASSGGTGDPSGEAFF
d_gene: TRBD1
j_gene: TRBJ1-1
abundance: few
v_gene: TRBV19

CDR3nt: TGTGCCAGCAGCTTAGAGCGGGGGCAAGAGACCCAGTACTTC
CDR3aa: CASSLERGQETQYF
d_gene: TRBD2
j_gene: TRBJ2-5
abundance: NA
v_gene: TRBV7-2

CDR3nt: TGCGCCAGCAGCTCCCTCTCACTCAGCACAGATACGCAGTATTTT
CDR3aa: CASSSLSLSTDTQYF
d_gene: NA
j_gene: TRBJ2-3
abundance: NA
v_gene: TRBV5-1

CDR3nt: TGTGCCAGCAGGGCCCAGGATCGGCTCTATGGCTACACCTTC
CDR3aa: CASRAQDRLYGYTF
d_gene: NA
j_gene: TRBJ1-2
abundance: once
v_gene: TRBV27

CDR3nt: TGTGCCAGCAGTGTGCAGGGAGGGTCTGGGGCCAACGTCCTGACTTTC
CDR3aa: CASSVQGGSGANVLTF
d_gene: TRBD2
j_gene: TRBJ2-6
abundance: NA
v_gene: TRBV2

CDR3nt: TGTGCCAGCAGCAAGCCGGGACAGGTGCTCAGAGAGGAGGGCTACACCTTC
CDR3aa: CASSKPGQVLREEGYTF
d_gene: NA
j_gene: TRBJ1-2
abundance: NA
v_gene: TRBV21-1

CDR3nt: TGTGCCAGCATCAGGGTGAACACTGAAGCTTTCTTT
CDR3aa: CASIRVNTEAFF
d_gene: NA
j_gene: TRBJ1-1
abundance: NA
v_gene: TRBV12-3/TRBV12-4

CDR3nt: TGTGCCAGTAGCGGGACAGCCCTTAATCAGCCCCAGCATTTT
CDR3aa: CASSGTALNQPQHF
d_gene: TRBD1
j_gene: TRBJ1-5
abundance: NA
v_gene: TRBV19

CDR3nt: TGTGCCAGCAGCCCGGACAGGGAAATAGGTCTTAATAATTCACCCCTCCACTTT
CDR3aa: CASSPDREIGLNNSPLHF
d_gene: TRBD1
j_gene: TRBJ1-6
abundance: NA
v_gene: TRBV7-9

CDR3nt: TGCGCCAGCAGTGCGTCAGGGGGCGCGGAAAGCAGTGGCTACACCTTC
CDR3aa: CASSASGGAESSGYTF
d_gene: TRBD1
j_gene: TRBJ1-2
abundance: NA
v_gene: TRBV5-1

CDR3nt: TGCAGCGTTGAAGGGACAGGGAGCTACACCTTC
CDR3aa: CSVEGTGSYTF
d_gene: TRBD1
j_gene: TRBJ1-2
abundance: NA
v_gene: TRBV29-1

CDR3nt: TGTGCCAGCAGCCTACAGGGTCTGGATGGCTACACCTTC
CDR3aa: CASSLQGLDGYTF
d_gene: NA
j_gene: TRBJ1-2
abundance: NA
v_gene: TRBV7-2

CDR3nt: TGTGCCAGCGCCTCACGACAGGGTCTTCGCTATGGCTACACCTTC
CDR3aa: CASASRQGLRYGYTF
d_gene: TRBD1
j_gene: TRBJ1-2
abundance: NA
v_gene: TRBV27

CDR3nt: TGTGCCAGCAGTGGGTTCGGGGAGCAGTACTTC
CDR3aa: CASSGFGEQYF
d_gene: NA
j_gene: TRBJ2-7
abundance: NA
v_gene: TRBV27

CDR3nt: TGTGCCAGCGCTACCGGGACTAGCGGGGGCCTTAGCACAGATACGCAGTATTTT
CDR3aa: CASATGTSGGLSTDTQYF
d_gene: TRBD2
j_gene: TRBJ2-3
abundance: NA
v_gene: TRBV11-3

CDR3nt: TGTGCCAGCAGTCCGGGGGGGCCCTCCTACAATGAGCAGTTCTTC
CDR3aa: CASSPGGPSYNEQFF
d_gene: TRBD2
j_gene: TRBJ2-1
abundance: once
v_gene: TRBV28

CDR3nt: TGTGCCAGCAGCGCCGGGACAGCGAACACCGGGGAGCTGTTTTTT
CDR3aa: CASSAGTANTGELFF
d_gene: TRBD1
j_gene: TRBJ2-2
abundance: NA
v_gene: TRBV9

CDR3nt: TGTGCCAGTAGTATCATGGCCTCTGGAAACACCATATATTTT
CDR3aa: CASSIMASGNTIYF
d_gene: NA
j_gene: TRBJ1-3
abundance: NA
v_gene: TRBV19

CDR3nt: TGTGCCAGCTTAGGAGGAGCAGGGTGGTTTAGGGAGGGGTCCGGCTCCTACAATGAGCAGTTCTTC
CDR3aa: CASLGGAGWFREGSGSYNEQFF
d_gene: TRBD2
j_gene: TRBJ2-1
abundance: NA
v_gene: TRBV27

CDR3nt: TGTGCCAGCAGCCGACAGGGGGCTGACAATGAGCAGTTCTTC
CDR3aa: CASSRQGADNEQFF
d_gene: TRBD1
j_gene: TRBJ2-1
abundance: NA
v_gene: TRBV11-3

CDR3nt: TGCGCCAGCAGCTTTAGCGGGGGGAGGACAGATACGCAGTATTTT
CDR3aa: CASSFSGGRTDTQYF
d_gene: TRBD2
j_gene: TRBJ2-3
abundance: once
v_gene: TRBV5-1

CDR3nt: TGTGCCAGCAGCAGAGGCCAGCGGGGCCACCAAGAGACCCAGTACTTC
CDR3aa: CASSRGQRGHQETQYF
d_gene: TRBD2
j_gene: TRBJ2-5
abundance: NA
v_gene: TRBV7-6

CDR3nt: TGTGCCTGGACCGAGGGGGCGTACAATGAGCAGTTCTTC
CDR3aa: CAWTEGAYNEQFF
d_gene: TRBD1
j_gene: TRBJ2-1
abundance: NA
v_gene: TRBV30

CDR3nt: TGTGCCAGTAGTGCGGGACAGGGAGACTATGGCTACACCTTC
CDR3aa: CASSAGQGDYGYTF
d_gene: TRBD1
j_gene: TRBJ1-2
abundance: once
v_gene: TRBV19

CDR3nt: TGTGCCAGCACCCTCCACGGTGGAGATACGCAGTATTTT
CDR3aa: CASTLHGGDTQYF
d_gene: NA
j_gene: TRBJ2-3
abundance: NA
v_gene: TRBV12-3/TRBV12-4

CDR3nt: TGTGCCAGCAGCTTTATCGTTTCCTTAGCGGGGGCCCCAGATACGCAGTATTTT
CDR3aa: CASSFIVSLAGAPDTQYF
d_gene: TRBD2
j_gene: TRBJ2-3
abundance: NA
v_gene: TRBV7-9

CDR3nt: TGTGCCAGTAGTACCGACAGACTCAACTATGGCTACACCTTC
CDR3aa: CASSTDRLNYGYTF
d_gene: NA
j_gene: TRBJ1-2
abundance: NA
v_gene: TRBV19

CDR3nt: TGTGCCAGCAGCCATATCTCCGGGACAGGGGTTTCTGGCTACACCTTC
CDR3aa: CASSHISGTGVSGYTF
d_gene: TRBD1
j_gene: TRBJ1-2
abundance: NA
v_gene: TRBV3-1/TRBV3-2

CDR3nt: TGTGCCAACAGACACACTAGCGGGGGAGCCTACAATGAGCAGTTCTTC
CDR3aa: CANRHTSGGAYNEQFF
d_gene: TRBD2
j_gene: TRBJ2-1
abundance: NA
v_gene: TRBV2